The clone carrying this T cell receptor beta chain was seen a few times. Its antigen is unknown. After 5'RACE with constant-segment primers, TCR alpha and TCR beta cDNA libraries carrying sample barcodes and UMIs were obtained. Via MiXCR, TCRdb re-called the 5' RACE reads, giving one row per CDR3 protein. The data contain 250,000 or so distinct CDR3 sequences, more than 15% of them seen just once; the ten biggest clones take up 20% to 25%. V was pared by 5 bases and J by 4 bases, with 18 bases between. This CDR3 has 15 residues. This entry is derived from a study of T-cell memory formation after mild COVID-19. Study-level information: Most TCR clusters belonged to a single donor. Study results and limitations: Memory from before infection featured some responding clones, which suggests cross-reactive memory joined. A balance of CD4 and CD8 characterized clones contracting day 15 to 85, whereas later expanders leaned CD4+.

The clonotype was recovered from a man aged 18 to 29 who had mild COVID-19 (a few samples of this study predate the infection). Cell type and time point are not known. The genes are TRBV12-3 or TRBV12-4 and TRBJ2-7, with D possibly TRBD1 on 6 matching bases. Material for sequencing was PBMCs or a T cell subset sorted from them (not recorded which). In DNA form, the CDR3 reads TGTGCCAGCAGTCCCCAGGGGCTCCAAGCGTACGAGCAGTACTTC. It specifies CASSPQGLQAYEQYF.